Here is one T cell receptor (beta chain) with its context. This sample was included in a study of T cell repertoires in ileal Crohn's disease. Trimming pared 4 bases from V and 1 base from J, leaving 10 bases between. Germline CDR1 reads WSHSY; CDR2 reads SAAADI. The CDR3 extends over 15 amino acids. Profiled with immunoSEQ multiplex PCR; TCRdb holds only in-frame clones, not every one. The sample shows about 14,000 clones, about 85% of them seen only once. Eligibility required adulthood, ileal or ileocolonic Crohn's disease and indicated ileocolonic resection. The origin of this receptor is an adult with Crohn's disease. This sequence joins TRBV10-2 and TRBJ2-2; possibly TRBD1 for D (6 bases). The source material was ileal tissue. CDR3 DNA: TGCGCCAGCAGTGCATCAGGGGTGAACACCGGGGAGCTGTTTTTT. Translation gives CASSASGVNTGELFF.